These 26 T cell receptor beta chains were sequenced from one sample in a study of blood T cells in healthy people across ages (dated by TCRdb to between 2014 and 2017). Receptor libraries were prepared by 5' RACE. The sample was run on an Illumina HiSeq 2500. A second PCR of about 6 to 11 cycles was run with a J-beta primer mix and a sample-barcoded 5' primer. In TCRdb, the public reads were trimmed at Q25 with fastp and aligned with MiXCR, with productive beta chains retained. Identical CDR3 protein sequences are pooled into one entry, listed with their most common genes and DNA. In all, the sample holds some 1,500,000 distinct CDR3 sequences, and about 42% of those were seen once. 4% of the sample goes to the ten largest clones. Sequenced input: blood. These receptors originate from a woman aged 18-29 years in good health.

This chain links TRBV20-1 with TRBJ2-3; D is unclear. The CDR3 runs 15 residues. Per germline, CDR1 DFQATT and CDR2 SNEGSKA (reference sequence). With 1 base removed from V and 1 base from J, the gap between germline ends came to 12 bases. This CDR3 reads CSARVFLRGTDTQYF. CDR3 in DNA: TGCAGTGCTAGAGTGTTTCTAAGGGGCACAGATACGCAGTATTTT.

This clonotype has more than one count but fewer than ten. This sequence joins TRBV12-3 or TRBV12-4 and TRBJ1-1; D remains unclear. V lost 7 bases, J lost 0 bases, and 12 bases lay in between. The CDR3 runs to 14 residues. Here the CDR3 reads CASILTGLNTEAFF. The CDR3 nucleotides read TGTGCCAGCATTCTGACGGGTTTGAACACTGAAGCTTTCTTT.

V usage is TRBV5-1 and J usage is TRBJ1-1; 7 bases map to TRBD1. The germline CDR1 and CDR2 sequences are SGHRS and YFSETQ. The CDR3 is 13 amino acids. J gave up 5 bases and V 5 bases, and 6 bases lay outside the gene matches. The CDR3 sequence: CASRQVQGTEAFF. The CDR3 DNA is TGCGCCAGCAGACAAGTACAGGGGACTGAAGCTTTCTTT. The whole variable domain, remainder taken from reference TRBV5-1 and TRBJ1-1, is KAGVTQTPRYLIKTRGQQVTLSCSPISGHRSVSWYQQTPGQGLQFLFEYFSETQRNKGNFPGRFSGRQFSNSRSEMNVSTLELGDSALYLCASRQVQGTEAFFGQGTRLTVV.

CDR3 nucleotides: TGCAGCGTCGGTCAACGGCAGGGCTCTGGCTACACCTTC. Amino acid sequence: CSVGQRQGSGYTF. V gene TRBV29-1 combines with J gene TRBJ1-2; D might be TRBD1 (5 bases). Trimming shortened V by 6 bases and J by 7 bases, and 18 bases separated the two germline ends. CDR1 SQVTM and CDR2 ANQGSEA come from the germline V gene. CDR3 length: 13 residues.

This chain connects TRBV24-1 to TRBJ2-5; 9 positions match TRBD2. The CDR3 extends over 15 amino acids. CDR1 is KGHDR and CDR2 is SFDVKD in the germline V gene. V shed 3 bases and J 11 bases; nucleotides not matched to a gene: 12. CDR3 protein: CATSDPAGTSNEQYF. As DNA, the CDR3 is TGTGCCACCAGTGATCCTGCCGGGACTAGCAATGAGCAGTACTTC.

The CDR3 protein is CASSPDWGEGQFF. The CDR3 coding sequence is TGTGCCAGCAGCCCAGACTGGGGGGAGGGGCAGTTCTTC. The genes are TRBV7-2 and TRBJ2-1; 7 bases agree with TRBD2. CDR1 is SGHTA and CDR2 is FQGNSA in the germline V gene. There are 13 residues in the CDR3. V was clipped by 5 bases and J by 12 bases; unmatched bases: 10.

The rearrangement joins TRBV5-1 to TRBJ2-1; D is undetermined. The end of the DNA aligns better with TRBJ2-7, so the J call may be wrong. Germline-derived CDR1 and CDR2 are SGHRS and YFSETQ. The CDR3 has 14 amino acids. This chain's CDR3 is CASSLQSSYNEQYF. CDR3 bases: TGCGCCAGCAGCTTACAGAGCTCCTACAATGAGCAGTACTTC.

This clonotype was detected only a few times. V usage is TRBV20-1 and J usage is TRBJ1-4; 7 bases are a match to TRBD1. CDR1 DFQATT and CDR2 SNEGSKA come from the germline V gene (reference sequence). The V gene end was trimmed by 6 bases and the J gene end by 2 bases; junction bases not matched to a gene: 9. CDR3 size: 15 residues. CDR3 in amino acids: CSAKRAQGTNEKLFF. CDR3 DNA sequence: TGCAGTGCCAAAAGAGCACAGGGGACTAATGAAAAACTGTTTTTT.

This clonotype turned up a few times. CDR3 bases: TGTGCCAGCAGTCAATCGCCCATAAATGAGCAGTTCTTC. This codes for CASSQSPINEQFF. The genes are TRBV28 and TRBJ2-1; D is unclear. Germline V CDR1 and CDR2: MDHEN, SYDVKM. V shed 5 bases and J shed 7 bases, with 12 bases lying between them. The CDR3 spans 13 residues.

This clonotype has only a few counts. The chain links TRBV6-2 or TRBV6-3 to TRBJ2-3; possible D gene TRBD1, 6 bases. The CDR3 consists of 15 residues. V was trimmed by 2 bases and J by 0 bases, leaving 9 bases between them. Germline V gene lookup returns CDR1 MNHEY and CDR2 SVGEGT. CDR3 region: CASSYTGTSTDTQYF. CDR3 sequence (DNA): TGTGCCAGCAGTTACACGGGGACAAGCACAGATACGCAGTATTTT.

The sample holds a few counts of this clonotype. The chain couples TRBV7-2 to TRBJ2-7; D unclear. The V end lost 2 bases, the J end lost 4 bases, and 9 bases lay between the germline ends. Germline CDR1 SGHTA, CDR2 FQGNSA. The CDR3 extends over 13 amino acids. This CDR3 reads CASSLRPKYEQYF. In nucleotides, the CDR3 is TGTGCCAGCAGCTTACGACCGAAATACGAGCAGTACTTC. Looking up the rest from reference TRBV7-2 and TRBJ2-7 gives the full variable domain: GAGVSQSPSNKVTEKGKDVELRCDPISGHTALYWYRQSLGQGLEFLIYFQGNSAPDKSGLPSDRFSAERTGGSVSTLTIQRTQQEDSAVYLCASSLRPKYEQYFGPGTRLTVT.

A few counts support this clonotype. V and J are TRBV12-3 or TRBV12-4 and TRBJ2-7, with 9 bases matching TRBD1. Unmatched junction bases numbered 6, after V lost 2 bases and J lost 7 bases. The CDR3 has 14 amino acids. This chain's CDR3 is CASSLRTGESEQYF. The CDR3 DNA reads as TGTGCCAGCAGTTTAAGGACAGGGGAAAGTGAGCAGTACTTC.

This chain links TRBV12-3 or TRBV12-4 with TRBJ2-4; D is possibly TRBD2 (6 bases). The CDR3 runs 12 residues. V was shortened by 8 bases and J by 9 bases, with 14 bases between the two germline ends. The chain's CDR3 is CASGTLAIIQYF. As DNA, the CDR3 is TGTGCCAGCGGCACACTAGCTATCATTCAGTACTTC.

The V and J genes are TRBV6-5 and TRBJ1-4; D not certain. Germline V gene sequence: CDR1 MNHEY, CDR2 SVGAGI. V was cut by 4 bases and J by 8 bases, with 11 bases left in between. CDR3 length equals 13 residues. Here the CDR3 reads CASSWWIGEKLFF. The CDR3 region has the DNA TGTGCCAGCAGTTGGTGGATTGGGGAAAAACTGTTTTTT.

This clonotype came up once. This chain uses TRBV11-2 with TRBJ2-1; 7 nucleotides match TRBD2. The germline V gene has CDR1 SGHAT and CDR2 FQNNGV. V lost 5 bases to trimming and J lost 6 bases; unmatched junction nucleotides: 10. The CDR3 runs 15 residues. The CDR3 sequence: CASSRWAGDPNEQFF. The CDR3 nucleotides read TGTGCCAGCAGCCGATGGGCGGGAGACCCCAATGAGCAGTTCTTC.

This clonotype was counted only a few times. This rearrangement joins TRBV20-1 to TRBJ2-7; the D gene is possibly TRBD2 (5 bases). The CDR3 has 13 amino acids. The germline V gene encodes CDR1 DFQATT and CDR2 SNEGSKA (reference sequence). V lost 0 bases and J lost 3, with 9 bases in between. CDR3 coding DNA: TGCAGTGCTAGAGAGGGAGCACTCTACGAGCAGTACTTC. This encodes CSAREGALYEQYF.

This chain uses TRBV6-5 with TRBJ1-1; 10 bases line up with TRBD1. V was clipped by 6 bases and J by 5 bases; unmatched bases: 6. This CDR3 has 14 residues. Germline CDR1 MNHEY, CDR2 SVGAGI. The CDR3 sequence is CASRHDRGLTEAFF. The CDR3 nucleotides are TGTGCCAGCAGACATGACAGGGGGCTTACTGAAGCTTTCTTT.

The V gene is TRBV9, the J gene TRBJ1-2; D is possibly TRBD1 (5 bases). Trimming cost V 4 bases and J 2 bases, with 15 bases left between them. The CDR3 has 15 amino acids. Germline V gene lookup returns CDR1 SGDLS and CDR2 YYNGEE. The CDR3 loop reads CASSTGGGTNYGYTF. CDR3 DNA: TGTGCCAGCAGCACAGGTGGGGGGACCAACTATGGCTACACCTTC.

A few counts support this clonotype. The CDR3 loop is CSTWTGERYNEQFF. The CDR3 DNA follows: TGCAGTACCTGGACAGGGGAGAGGTACAATGAGCAGTTCTTC. The chain carries TRBV20-1 and TRBJ2-1, with 9 nucleotides matching TRBD1. V shed 8 bases and J 4 bases; nucleotides not matched to a gene: 9. This CDR3 has 14 residues. Per germline, CDR1 DFQATT and CDR2 SNEGSKA (reference sequence).

This clonotype turned up a few times. The chain links TRBV7-2 to TRBJ1-1; perhaps TRBD1 as D (5 bases). Trimming pared 1 base from V and 3 bases from J, leaving 12 bases between. CDR1 is SGHTA and CDR2 is FQGNSA in the germline V gene. This CDR3 has 15 amino acids. The CDR3 coding sequence is TGTGCCAGCAGCTTAGGGGTAGGGGCAGACACTGAAGCTTTCTTT. Translated: CASSLGVGADTEAFF.

V gene TRBV20-1 combines with J gene TRBJ1-5, with a weak D call TRBD1 (6 bases). Germline CDR1 reads DFQATT; CDR2 reads SNEGSKA (reference sequence). Trimming took 5 bases from V and 9 from J, leaving 17 bases between them. The CDR3 totals 13 residues. CDR3 DNA: TGCAGTGCTGATACAGGGCTAAGCGCGCCCCAGCATTTT. Translation: CSADTGLSAPQHF.

The table lists this clonotype with a few counts. This chain connects TRBV27 to TRBJ2-3; D gene uncertain. V was clipped by 4 bases and J by 9 bases, with 14 bases between them. The CDR3 runs to 13 residues. Germline CDR1 and CDR2: MNHEY and SMNVEV (reference sequence). The DNA for the CDR3 is TGTGCCAGCAGTTCCGCCCCCTGGGGAACGCAGTATTTT. Translated, it gives CASSSAPWGTQYF.

The chain joins TRBV20-1 to TRBJ2-3, with 14 bases aligning to TRBD2. Germline V gives CDR1 DFQATT, CDR2 SNEGSKA (reference sequence). Trimming removed 6 bases from V and 4 bases from J; junction bases left unmatched: 12. The CDR3 runs to 17 residues. CDR3 region: CSAHGLAGGWGADTQYF. The CDR3 DNA is TGCAGTGCCCACGGACTAGCGGGAGGCTGGGGGGCAGATACGCAGTATTTT.

This sequence joins TRBV14 and TRBJ2-1; D unclear. CDR3 length: 16 amino acids. Germline CDR1 and CDR2: SGHDN and FVKESK. The V end lost 3 bases, the J end lost 5 bases, and 17 bases lay between the germline ends. This CDR3 reads CASSHSRMANNNEQFF. CDR3 nucleotide sequence: TGTGCCAGCAGCCATAGTCGTATGGCTAACAACAATGAGCAGTTCTTC.

J is TRBJ2-7 and V is TRBV6-5; 7 bases are shared with TRBD1. The CDR3 contains 15 residues. The trim removed 5 bases at V and 2 bases at J, leaving 9 bases unmatched. Germline V lookup: CDR1 MNHEY, CDR2 SVGAGI. CDR3 sequence (DNA): TGTGCCAGCAGTCGGGACAGAGGACCAGCCTACGAGCAGTACTTC. Translation gives CASSRDRGPAYEQYF.

The chain uses TRBV2 and TRBJ1-2; D remains unclear. V lost 1 base, J lost 2 bases, and 8 bases lay in between. The CDR3 is 14 residues long. The germline gives CDR1 SNHLY, CDR2 FYNNEI. The CDR3 DNA is TGTGCCAGCAGTGAAGATCCAGTAAACTATGGCTACACCTTC. Translation: CASSEDPVNYGYTF.